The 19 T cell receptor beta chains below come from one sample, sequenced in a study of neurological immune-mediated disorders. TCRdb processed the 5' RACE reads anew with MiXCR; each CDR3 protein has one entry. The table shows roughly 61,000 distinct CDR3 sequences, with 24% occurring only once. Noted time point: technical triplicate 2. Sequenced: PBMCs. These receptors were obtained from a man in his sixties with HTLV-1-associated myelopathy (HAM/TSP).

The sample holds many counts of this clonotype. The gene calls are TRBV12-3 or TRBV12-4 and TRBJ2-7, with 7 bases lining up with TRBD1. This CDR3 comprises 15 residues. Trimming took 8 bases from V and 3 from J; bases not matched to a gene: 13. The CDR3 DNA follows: TGTGCCAGCTCGTCAATGGGGCAGGGGGTCTACGAGCAGTACTTC. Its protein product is CASSSMGQGVYEQYF.

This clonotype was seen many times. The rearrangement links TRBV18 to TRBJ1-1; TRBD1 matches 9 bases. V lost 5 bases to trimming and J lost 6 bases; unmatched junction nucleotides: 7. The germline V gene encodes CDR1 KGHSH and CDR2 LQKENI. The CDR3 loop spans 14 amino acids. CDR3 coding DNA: TGTGCCAGCTCAGAAAGGACAGGGGCGGCTGAAGCTTTCTTT. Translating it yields CASSERTGAAEAFF.

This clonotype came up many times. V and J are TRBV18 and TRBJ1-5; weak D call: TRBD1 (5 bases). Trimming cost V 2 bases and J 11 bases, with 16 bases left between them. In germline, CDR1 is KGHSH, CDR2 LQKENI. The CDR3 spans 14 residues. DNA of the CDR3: TGTGCCAGCTCACCATCTCTTGGGGCCGCGGCCCAGCATTTT. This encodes CASSPSLGAAAQHF. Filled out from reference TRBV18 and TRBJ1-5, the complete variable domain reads NAGVMQNPRHLVRRRGQEARLRCSPMKGHSHVYWYRQLPEEGLKFMVYLQKENIIDESGMPKERFSAEFPKEGPSILRIQQVVRGDSAAYFCASSPSLGAAAQHFGDGTRLSIL.

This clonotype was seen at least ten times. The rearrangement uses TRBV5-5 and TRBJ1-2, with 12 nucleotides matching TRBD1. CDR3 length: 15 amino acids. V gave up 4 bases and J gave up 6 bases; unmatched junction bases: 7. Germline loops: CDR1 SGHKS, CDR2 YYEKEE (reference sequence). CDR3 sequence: CASSGDRGLIDGYTF. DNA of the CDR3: TGTGCCAGCAGCGGGGACAGGGGGCTAATCGATGGCTACACCTTC. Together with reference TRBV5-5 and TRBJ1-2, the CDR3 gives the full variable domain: DAGVTQSPTHLIKTRGQQVTLRCSPISGHKSVSWYQQVLGQGPQFIFQYYEKEERGRGNFPDRFSARQFPNYSSELNVNALLLGDSALYLCASSGDRGLIDGYTFGSGTRLTVV.

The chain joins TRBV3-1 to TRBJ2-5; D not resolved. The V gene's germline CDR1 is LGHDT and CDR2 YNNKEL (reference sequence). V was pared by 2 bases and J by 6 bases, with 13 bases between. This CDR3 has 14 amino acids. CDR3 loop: CASSQRASRQTQYF. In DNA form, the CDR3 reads TGTGCCAGCAGCCAAAGGGCTAGTCGGCAGACCCAGTACTTC.

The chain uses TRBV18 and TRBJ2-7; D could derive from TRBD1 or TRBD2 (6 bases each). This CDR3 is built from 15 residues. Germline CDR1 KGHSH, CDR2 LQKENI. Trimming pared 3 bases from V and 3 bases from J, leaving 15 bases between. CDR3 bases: TGTGCCAGCTCACCTCTCGGGGGCGAAGACTACGAGCAGTACTTC. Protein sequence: CASSPLGGEDYEQYF.

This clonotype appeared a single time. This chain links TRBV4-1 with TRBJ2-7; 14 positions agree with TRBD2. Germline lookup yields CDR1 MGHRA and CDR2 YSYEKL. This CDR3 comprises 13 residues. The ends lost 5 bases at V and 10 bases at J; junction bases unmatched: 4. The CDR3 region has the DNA TGCGCCAGCAGCGGGGGGACTAGCGGGAGTCAGTACTTC. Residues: CASSGGTSGSQYF.

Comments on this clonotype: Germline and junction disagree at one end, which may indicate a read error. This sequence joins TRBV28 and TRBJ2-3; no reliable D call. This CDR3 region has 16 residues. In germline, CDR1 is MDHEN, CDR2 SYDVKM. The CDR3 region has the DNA TGTGCCAACAGTTTAGCTCGGGTACCCAACACAGATACGCAGTATTTT. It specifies CANSLARVPNTDTQYF.

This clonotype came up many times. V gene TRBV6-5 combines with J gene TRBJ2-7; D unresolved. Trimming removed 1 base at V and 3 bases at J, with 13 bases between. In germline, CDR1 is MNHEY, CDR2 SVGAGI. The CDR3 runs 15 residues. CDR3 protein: CASSYYEGIGYEQYF. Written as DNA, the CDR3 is TGTGCCAGCAGTTACTATGAAGGAATCGGCTACGAGCAGTACTTC.

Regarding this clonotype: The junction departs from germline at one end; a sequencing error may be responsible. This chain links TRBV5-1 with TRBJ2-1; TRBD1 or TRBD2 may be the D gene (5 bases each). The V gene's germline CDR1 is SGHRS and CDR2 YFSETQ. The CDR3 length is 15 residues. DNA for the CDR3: TGCGCCAGCAGCGGGGCCGGGGCCTCCGACAATGAGCAGTTCTTC. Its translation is CASSGAGASDNEQFF.

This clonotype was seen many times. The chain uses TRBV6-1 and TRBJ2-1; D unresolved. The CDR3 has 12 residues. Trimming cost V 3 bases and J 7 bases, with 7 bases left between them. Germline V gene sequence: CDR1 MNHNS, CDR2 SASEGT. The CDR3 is CASSERWNEQFF. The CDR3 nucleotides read TGTGCCAGCAGTGAGCGGTGGAATGAGCAGTTCTTC.

The CDR3 sequence: CASSFNVDRDEQYF. The CDR3 bases are TGCGCCAGCAGCTTCAATGTGGACAGGGACGAGCAGTACTTC. This chain connects TRBV5-1 to TRBJ2-7; the match to TRBD1 covers 8 bases. The CDR3 loop spans 14 amino acids. CDR1 and CDR2 from the germline V gene are SGHRS and YFSETQ. The trim removed 2 bases at V and 5 bases at J, leaving 6 bases unmatched.

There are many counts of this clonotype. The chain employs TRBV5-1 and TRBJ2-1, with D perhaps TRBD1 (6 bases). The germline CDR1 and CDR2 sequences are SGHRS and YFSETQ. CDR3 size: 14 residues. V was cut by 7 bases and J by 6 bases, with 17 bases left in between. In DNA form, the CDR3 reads TGCGCCAGCCACCCAGGGGAAGCCTTCAATGAGCAGTTCTTC. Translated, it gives CASHPGEAFNEQFF.

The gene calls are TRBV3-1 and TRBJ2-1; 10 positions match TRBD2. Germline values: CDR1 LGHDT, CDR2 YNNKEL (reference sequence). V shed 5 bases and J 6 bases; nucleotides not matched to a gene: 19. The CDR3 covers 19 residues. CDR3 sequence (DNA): TGTGCCAGCAGCGGAGTCCGTAGGGCGGGACTAGCGTTGTCCAATGAGCAGTTCTTC. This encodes CASSGVRRAGLALSNEQFF.

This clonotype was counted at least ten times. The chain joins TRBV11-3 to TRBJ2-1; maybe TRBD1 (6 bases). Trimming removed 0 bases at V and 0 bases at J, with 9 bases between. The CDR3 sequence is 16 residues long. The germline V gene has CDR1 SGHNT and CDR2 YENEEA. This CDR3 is CASSLDHRASYNEQFF. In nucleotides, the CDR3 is TGTGCCAGCAGCTTAGACCACAGGGCCTCCTACAATGAGCAGTTCTTC.

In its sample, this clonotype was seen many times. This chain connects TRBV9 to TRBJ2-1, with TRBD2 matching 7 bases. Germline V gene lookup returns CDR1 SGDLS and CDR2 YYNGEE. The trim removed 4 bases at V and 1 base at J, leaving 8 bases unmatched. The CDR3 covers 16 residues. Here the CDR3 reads CASSPAGLGSYNEQFF. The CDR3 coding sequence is TGTGCCAGCAGCCCAGCGGGACTTGGTTCCTACAATGAGCAGTTCTTC.

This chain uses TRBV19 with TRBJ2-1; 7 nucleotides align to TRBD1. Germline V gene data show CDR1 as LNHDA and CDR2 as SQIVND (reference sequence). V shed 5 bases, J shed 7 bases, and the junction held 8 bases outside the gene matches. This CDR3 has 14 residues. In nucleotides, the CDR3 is TGTGCCAGTAGTCTCACAGGGGTGGCGAATGAGCAGTTCTTC. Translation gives CASSLTGVANEQFF.

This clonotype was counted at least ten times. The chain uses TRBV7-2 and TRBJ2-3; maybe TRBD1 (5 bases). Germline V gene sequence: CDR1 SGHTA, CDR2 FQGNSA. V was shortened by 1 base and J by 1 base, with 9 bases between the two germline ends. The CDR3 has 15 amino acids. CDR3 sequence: CASSLGGAGTDTQYF. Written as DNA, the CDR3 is TGTGCCAGCAGCTTAGGGGGCGCGGGCACAGATACGCAGTATTTT.

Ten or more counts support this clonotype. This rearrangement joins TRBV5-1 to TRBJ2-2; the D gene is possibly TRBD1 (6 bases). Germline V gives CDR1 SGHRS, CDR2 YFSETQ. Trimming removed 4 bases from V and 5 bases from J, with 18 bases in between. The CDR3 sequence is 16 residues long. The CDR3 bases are TGCGCCAGCAGCGGGCAGGGGCCCCTCCGGACCGGGGAGCTGTTTTTT. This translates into CASSGQGPLRTGELFF.